This entry lists 4 T cell receptor beta chains sequenced from one sample in a study of T cell responses to AZD1222 COVID-19 vaccine. TCRdb's copy holds only in-frame clones and misses some; the assay was immunoSEQ multiplex PCR. This table holds around 200,000 clones, 85% to 95% found once. The starting material was peripheral blood, obtained on day 0 of AZD1222 vaccination. The receptors shown here come from an adult in good health.

The chain uses TRBV2 and TRBJ2-3; 8 bases are shared with TRBD2. The CDR3 spans 16 residues. The germline gives CDR1 SNHLY, CDR2 FYNNEI. The V gene end was trimmed by 6 bases and the J gene end by 0 bases; junction bases not matched to a gene: 8. The CDR3 is CASRELAGYSTDTQYF. CDR3 sequence (DNA): TGTGCCAGCAGGGAATTAGCGGGATATAGCACAGATACGCAGTATTTT. Drawing the rest from reference TRBV2 and TRBJ2-3, the complete variable domain is EPEVTQTPSHQVTQMGQEVILRCVPISNHLYFYWYRQILGQKVEFLVSFYNNEISEKSEIFDDQFSVERPDGSNFTLKIRSTKLEDSAMYFCASRELAGYSTDTQYFGPGTRLTVL.

V and J are TRBV7-2 and TRBJ2-1, with 10 bases lining up with TRBD2. Germline CDR1 and CDR2: SGHTA and FQGNSA. The CDR3 runs to 17 residues. V was pared by 3 bases and J by 2 bases, with 7 bases of the junction left unmatched. CDR3 sequence (DNA): TGTGCCAGCAGCTTTGGGAGCGGGGGGGCCACCTACAATGAGCAGTTCTTC. Its protein product is CASSFGSGGATYNEQFF. Full variable domain (rest looked up from reference TRBV7-2 and TRBJ2-1): GAGVSQSPSNKVTEKGKDVELRCDPISGHTALYWYRQSLGQGLEFLIYFQGNSAPDKSGLPSDRFSAERTGGSVSTLTIQRTQQEDSAVYLCASSFGSGGATYNEQFFGPGTRLTVL.

Only one count was recorded for this clone. The CDR3 reads CASSLSPQTYEQYF. CDR3 nucleotide sequence: TGTGCCAGCAGCTTGAGCCCCCAGACCTACGAGCAGTACTTC. The chain joins TRBV5-8 to TRBJ2-7, with D uncertain. V was cut by 1 base and J by 2 bases, with 10 bases left in between. This CDR3 region has 14 residues. CDR1 and CDR2 from the germline V gene are SGHTS and YDEGEE.

This clone was recorded once. This CDR3 is CASSRERDRAGPPLHF. The CDR3 nucleotides read TGCGCCAGCAGCCGGGAGCGGGACAGGGCAGGACCACCCCTCCACTTT. The chain employs TRBV10-1 and TRBJ1-6, with 9 bases aligning to TRBD1. CDR3 length equals 16 residues. Germline V gene data show CDR1 as WNHNN and CDR2 as SYGVQD (reference sequence). V was clipped by 6 bases and J by 11 bases; unmatched bases: 14.